The rows below give T cell receptor beta chains drawn from one sample of a study of cytomegalovirus exposure and HLA in healthy donors. The data were produced by immunoSEQ multiplex PCR, yet TCRdb's version contains in-frame clones alone and is incomplete. The sample shows 65,000 to 70,000 clones, around three quarters of them seen only once. The sample consisted of PBMCs. These TCRs come from a man in his fifties or sixties in good health and CMV-seronegative. CDR3s include the opening cysteine and the closing phenylalanine or tryptophan. A D gene is named only where the DNA matches it firmly. Size tells how often a clone was seen (once, few, many) or the class of an expanded clone, and some rows leave it out.

D	J	V	size	CDR3	DNA
.	TRBJ1-6	TRBV6-1	few	CASRDTDYNSPLHF	TGTGCCAGCAGGGACACCGATTATAATTCACCCCTCCACTTT
.	TRBJ1-1	TRBV30	.	CACPSKSRTQNTEAFF	TGTGCCTGCCCCTCAAAATCCCGGACACAGAACACTGAAGCTTTCTTT
TRBD1	TRBJ2-3	TRBV5-4	few	CASSIGQGRTSTDTQYF	TGTGCCAGCAGCATAGGACAGGGGAGAACTAGCACAGATACGCAGTATTTT
TRBD1	TRBJ2-5	TRBV6-5	.	CATGRQGQTQYF	TGTGCCACTGGGAGACAGGGACAGACCCAGTACTTC
.	TRBJ1-4	TRBV2	once	CASKSQTEKLFF	TGTGCCAGCAAGTCACAGACAGAAAAACTGTTTTTT
TRBD1	TRBJ1-2	TRBV29-1	.	CSVGQSNYGYTF	TGCAGCGTGGGACAGTCTAACTATGGCTACACCTTC
TRBD2	TRBJ2-5	TRBV5-8	.	CASSLGSGSLETQYF	TGTGCCAGCAGCTTGGGTAGCGGGTCTTTAGAGACCCAGTACTTC
TRBD1	TRBJ2-7	TRBV30	few	CAWSAGQGNEQYF	TGTGCCTGGAGTGCGGGACAGGGAAACGAGCAGTACTTC
TRBD2	TRBJ2-1	TRBV6-5	.	CASSTSGRAYNEQFF	TGTGCCAGCAGTACTAGCGGGAGGGCCTACAATGAGCAGTTCTTC
.	TRBJ1-5	TRBV19	.	CATATPASGHNQPQHF	TGTGCCACCGCAACTCCCGCTTCGGGACACAATCAGCCCCAGCATTTT
.	TRBJ2-4	TRBV5-6	once	CASSLVDGRGNIQYF	TGTGCCAGCAGCTTAGTAGACGGCAGGGGAAACATTCAGTACTTC
.	TRBJ1-1	TRBV27	.	CASSFGGSGTEAFF	TGTGCCAGCAGTTTTGGGGGCTCGGGCACTGAAGCTTTCTTT
TRBD1	TRBJ1-4	TRBV10-3	.	CAISEQTGTGVEKLFF	TGTGCCATCAGTGAGCAAACCGGGACAGGGGTGGAAAAACTGTTTTTT
TRBD1	TRBJ1-4	TRBV5-1	.	CASSSWTGQELFF	TGCGCCAGCAGCTCTTGGACAGGCCAGGAACTGTTTTTT
TRBD1	TRBJ2-6	TRBV19	.	CASSIDGDSSRSGANVLTF	TGTGCCAGTAGTATAGATGGGGACAGTTCCCGCTCTGGGGCCAACGTCCTGACTTTC
TRBD1	TRBJ2-2	TRBV13	once	CASSLDRTGRTGELFF	TGTGCCAGCAGCTTAGATAGGACAGGGCGCACCGGGGAGCTGTTTTTT
.	TRBJ2-1	TRBV9	.	CASSVGLSSYNEQFF	TGTGCCAGCAGCGTAGGACTCTCGTCCTACAATGAGCAGTTCTTC
TRBD1	TRBJ1-1	TRBV30	.	CAWSRQGNTEAFF	TGTGCCTGGAGCCGACAGGGGAACACTGAAGCTTTCTTT
TRBD2	TRBJ2-5	TRBV10-1	.	CASSEKMGLAHQETQYF	TGCGCCAGCAGTGAGAAGATGGGACTAGCGCACCAAGAGACCCAGTACTTC
TRBD2	TRBJ2-3	TRBV6-4	.	CASSDRGGSTDTQYF	TGTGCCAGCAGTGACCGGGGGGGTAGCACAGATACGCAGTATTTT
TRBD1	TRBJ2-1	TRBV5-1	.	CASSSGTGTNEQFF	TGCGCCAGCAGCTCAGGGACAGGGACCAATGAGCAGTTCTTC
TRBD1	TRBJ2-2	TRBV30	.	CAWDRVLGTGELFF	TGTGCCTGGGACAGGGTATTAGGGACCGGGGAGCTGTTTTTT
.	TRBJ2-3	TRBV18	.	CASSRDTTDTQYF	TGTGCCAGCTCACGAGATACCACAGATACGCAGTATTTT
TRBD1	TRBJ1-1	TRBV18	.	CASGPDREAFF	TGTGCCAGCGGCCCGGACAGGGAAGCTTTCTTT
TRBD2	TRBJ2-3	TRBV6-5	once	CASSLAGVVTDTQYF	TGTGCCAGCAGCTTAGCGGGAGTTGTGACAGATACGCAGTATTTT
TRBD1	TRBJ1-1	TRBV10-3	few	CAISESGTGRGTTEAFF	TGTGCCATCAGTGAGTCCGGGACAGGGAGGGGGACCACTGAAGCTTTCTTT
.	TRBJ1-4	TRBV10-1	.	CASRQNHNEKLFF	TGCGCCAGCAGACAGAATCATAATGAAAAACTGTTTTTT
TRBD2	TRBJ2-1	TRBV19	.	CASSPGTSGGTAYNEQFF	TGTGCCAGTAGTCCCGGTACGAGCGGGGGGACTGCCTACAATGAGCAGTTCTTC
.	TRBJ1-4	TRBV7-9	few	CASSSERVGREKLFF	TGTGCCAGCAGCTCGGAGAGGGTTGGACGTGAAAAACTGTTTTTT
TRBD2	TRBJ2-6	TRBV5-6	.	CASSWEGSGANVLTF	TGTGCCAGCAGCTGGGAGGGGTCTGGGGCCAACGTCCTGACTTTC
.	TRBJ2-3	TRBV5-1	.	CASSPAPPGQYF	TGCGCCAGCAGCCCAGCGCCGCCGGGGCAGTATTTT
.	TRBJ1-1	TRBV30	.	CAWTPLERLSTEAFF	TGTGCCTGGACCCCTTTGGAGAGGCTTAGCACTGAAGCTTTCTTT
.	TRBJ2-2	TRBV25-1	.	CASRREGVGTGELFF	TGTGCCAGCCGGCGAGAAGGGGTAGGAACCGGGGAGCTGTTTTTT
.	TRBJ1-5	TRBV6-5	.	CASSRNRDVQPQHF	TGTGCCAGCAGTAGAAACAGGGATGTTCAGCCCCAGCATTTT
.	TRBJ1-2	TRBV5-1	.	CASSLADPANYGYTF	TGCGCCAGCAGCTTAGCGGACCCAGCTAACTATGGCTACACCTTC
.	TRBJ1-1	TRBV4-1	few	CASSQVRQGEAFF	TGCGCCAGCAGCCAAGTTAGGCAGGGGGAAGCTTTCTTT
.	TRBJ2-7	TRBV30	.	CAWKLERTYEQYF	TGTGCCTGGAAACTAGAGCGAACCTACGAGCAGTACTTC
.	TRBJ1-2	TRBV2	.	CASKAADQRGGYTF	TGTGCCAGCAAGGCGGCCGACCAACGGGGTGGCTACACCTTC
TRBD1	TRBJ2-2	TRBV7-2	.	CASSLEKGAAGELFF	TGTGCCAGCAGCTTAGAGAAGGGGGCAGCCGGGGAGCTGTTTTTT
TRBD1	TRBJ1-1	TRBV5-1	.	CASSLALAGGSQSTEAFF	TGCGCCAGCAGCTTGGCCTTGGCAGGGGGCAGCCAGAGCACTGAAGCTTTCTTT
TRBD2	TRBJ2-1	TRBV10-1	.	CASSDLAGGFYEQFF	TGCGCCAGCAGTGACCTAGCGGGAGGGTTCTATGAGCAGTTCTTC
.	TRBJ1-2	TRBV30	.	CAWSDRQSDGYTF	TGTGCCTGGAGTGATCGACAGAGCGATGGCTACACCTTC
.	TRBJ1-2	TRBV4-2	.	CASSKEPGDNYGYTF	TGTGCCAGCAGCAAAGAGCCAGGGGACAACTATGGCTACACCTTC
.	TRBJ2-7	TRBV4-1	.	CASSPSRSYEQYF	TGCGCCAGCAGCCCGTCGAGGTCCTACGAGCAGTACTTC
.	TRBJ2-5	TRBV18	.	CASSPYLETQYF	TGTGCCAGCTCACCATATCTAGAGACCCAGTACTTC